What follows is one T cell receptor (beta chain) and its context. Read data end 3 residues before the CDR3 end; the end is taken from the germline J gene. Germline CDR1 and CDR2: SQVTM and ANQGSEA. The CDR3 sequence is 15 residues long. Trimming left V 6 bases short and J 1 base short, with 18 bases between. TCR beta CDR3 amplified by multiplex PCR from roughly 1,100 ng genomic DNA. Measured with immunoSEQ multiplex PCR; TCRdb has only the in-frame clones, and not every one. The listing records 30,000 or so clones. The data are from a study of T cells in women clearing cervical HPV infection. Dot-blot hybridization genotyped cervical HPV amplified with MY09/MY11 PCR.

The TCR comes from a woman between 18 and 69 years old with a cervical HPV16 infection that either progressed to CIN3+ or cleared (not recorded which). Sequencing was carried out using blood buffy coat. V gene TRBV29-1 combines with J gene TRBJ1-2; the D gene is possibly TRBD1 (6 bases). CDR3 in amino acids: CSVPAGTLLNYGYTF. The covered CDR3 bases are TGCAGCGTGCCGGCCGGGACACTACTTAACTATGGC.